This note documents a single T cell receptor (beta chain) sequence. The source of the sample is a study of blood T cell repertoires in COVID-19. The protocol was immunoSEQ multiplex PCR, while the TCRdb copy is restricted to in-frame clones and leaves out a portion. The table records tens of thousands of clones, approximately 86% of them present only once. The germline V gene encodes CDR1 SGHTS and CDR2 YDEGEE. CDR3 length: 18 amino acids. V lost 3 bases to trimming and J lost 5 bases, with 27 bases between them. The chain couples TRBV5-8 to TRBJ2-7; TRBD2 might be the D (6 bases). The receptor comes from a man between 45 and 60 years old with acute or convalescent COVID-19. What was sequenced was peripheral blood. In nucleotides, the CDR3 is TGTGCCAGCAGCTCCGGGACCTGGGGTTGGACTACCCCCAACGAGCAGTACTTC. The encoded protein is CASSSGTWGWTTPNEQYF.